The 12 T cell receptor beta chains reported below all come from one sample, sequenced in a study of blood T cell repertoires in COVID-19. Repertoires were generated with immunoSEQ multiplex PCR, while TCRdb's copy carries only in-frame clones and drops some. The data contain 45,000 to 60,000 clones, more than 85% of them seen just once; the ten biggest clones take up approximately 7%. Sequencing was performed on peripheral blood. Receptors were obtained from a human donor with active COVID-19. The donor label of this sample is uncertain.

This chain joins TRBV7-2 and TRBJ2-7, with TRBD2 identical over 7 bases. Germline V lookup: CDR1 SGHTA, CDR2 FQGNSA. V lost 3 bases, J lost 6 bases, and 2 bases stayed unmatched. The CDR3 extends over 12 amino acids. The CDR3 DNA sequence: TGTGCCAGCAGCTTCACGGGGGGCGAGCAGTACTTC. It yields the protein CASSFTGGEQYF.

This clone is a singleton in its sample. The V and J genes are TRBV5-1 and TRBJ1-1; the D gene is possibly TRBD1 (6 bases). Between the trimmed V and J ends, which lost 3 bases and 5 bases, there was a span of 11 bases. Germline V gene lookup returns CDR1 SGHRS and CDR2 YFSETQ. This CDR3 has 13 residues. This CDR3 is CASSSTGRTEAFF. The CDR3 coding sequence is TGCGCCAGCAGCTCCACAGGGCGGACTGAAGCTTTCTTT.

This clone appeared once. The V and J genes are TRBV4-2 and TRBJ1-1; a possible D gene is TRBD1 (6 bases). Deletions cut 3 bases from V and 6 bases from J, with 20 bases between. Germline CDR1 is LGHNA and CDR2 is YNFKEQ. The CDR3 is 16 amino acids. CDR3 region: CASSHPTTQGNSEAFF. The CDR3 DNA is TGTGCCAGCAGCCATCCCACTACACAGGGAAATTCTGAAGCTTTCTTT.

CDR3 DNA: TGTGCCAGCAGCCCCCACAGTGGGGACAGTATCTACTATGGCTACACCTTC. This gives the protein CASSPHSGDSIYYGYTF. The rearrangement links TRBV9 to TRBJ1-2, with 7 positions matching TRBD1. V shed 4 bases and J 3 bases; nucleotides not matched to a gene: 15. The CDR3 runs to 17 residues. Germline V gene sequence: CDR1 SGDLS, CDR2 YYNGEE.

The CDR3 DNA follows: TGTGCCAGCAGCTTAATGGCCAGCCCGCGGGACACCGGGGAGCTGTTTTTT. It yields the protein CASSLMASPRDTGELFF. V and J are TRBV7-3 and TRBJ2-2; weak D call: TRBD2 (5 bases). V lost 1 base, J lost 3 bases, and 15 bases lay in between. The CDR3 loop spans 17 amino acids. Germline V lookup: CDR1 SGHTA, CDR2 FQGTGA.

The rearrangement joins TRBV6-5 to TRBJ2-7; 9 bases fit TRBD2. The CDR3 contains 16 residues. The trim removed 0 bases at V and 2 bases at J, leaving 5 bases unmatched. Per germline, CDR1 MNHEY and CDR2 SVGAGI. CDR3 sequence reads: CASSYSGASGTYEQYF. The CDR3 bases are TGTGCCAGCAGTTACTCGGGTGCTAGCGGGACCTACGAGCAGTACTTC.

The V gene is TRBV6-5, the J gene TRBJ2-1; perhaps TRBD1 as D (6 bases). V dropped 8 bases and J dropped 2 bases, with 16 bases sitting between them. The CDR3 is made up of 15 amino acids. Per germline, CDR1 MNHEY and CDR2 SVGAGI. The CDR3 DNA follows: TGTGCCAGCCACGGTGGACAGCGCGCCTACAATGAGCAGTTCTTC. As protein: CASHGGQRAYNEQFF.

The chain joins TRBV5-4 to TRBJ2-7; 9 nucleotides align to TRBD1. V was pared by 4 bases and J by 0 bases, with 5 bases of the junction left unmatched. Germline CDR1 is SGHNT and CDR2 is YYREEE (reference sequence). CDR3 length: 15 amino acids. The CDR3 region is CASSPGTGPSYEQYF. The CDR3 nucleotides are TGTGCCAGCAGCCCCGGGACAGGGCCCTCCTACGAGCAGTACTTC.

This chain links TRBV6-6 with TRBJ2-7; no reliable D call. V was cut by 5 bases and J by 2 bases, with 13 bases left in between. CDR1 is MNHNY, CDR2 SVGAGI, per germline (reference sequence). The CDR3 contains 14 residues. CDR3 DNA: TGTGCCAGCAGTCCCGAATCCGAGACCTACGAGCAGTACTTC. It is translated as CASSPESETYEQYF.

The chain joins TRBV5-5 to TRBJ2-7; TRBD1 matches 10 bases. Losses at the gene ends were 4 bases for V and 5 bases for J; bases not matched to a gene: 6. Germline CDR1 reads SGHKS; CDR2 reads YYEKEE (reference sequence). CDR3 size: 14 residues. The CDR3 region is CASSLRQGADEQYF. The CDR3 region has the DNA TGTGCCAGCAGCCTAAGACAGGGGGCGGACGAGCAGTACTTC.

In the case of this clone: A junction end diverges from the germline sequence, so it may reflect a read error. This chain links TRBV9 with TRBJ1-2, with TRBD1 as a possible D gene (6 bases). CDR3 length equals 12 residues. CDR1 is SGDLS, CDR2 YYNGEE, per germline. CDR3 coding DNA: TGTGCCAGCAGCGGAGGACAGCAATCTCTGCACTTC. It translates to CASSGGQQSLHF.

The rearrangement joins TRBV5-1 to TRBJ1-2; D gene uncertain. CDR3 length: 12 amino acids. V lost 8 bases and J 4 bases, leaving 12 bases between the germline ends. Germline CDR1 and CDR2: SGHRS and YFSETQ. The CDR3 coding sequence is TGCGCCAGTGGCGACGGGTCCTATGGCTACACCTTC. Its translation: CASGDGSYGYTF.